This T cell receptor beta chain was sequenced in a study of shared clonotypes between healthy human individuals. Study outcomes and limitations: Generation probability values for non-shared clonotypes were lower than those for clonotypes shared by all four donors.

The CDR3 has 16 amino acids. The germline gives CDR1 SGHDT, CDR2 YYEEEE. Points on this clone: The antigen remains unidentified.

Data came from immunoSEQ multiplex PCR; TCRdb stores just in-frame clones and leaves some out. The sample includes more than 150,000 clones, over 80% seen only once; the top ten take around 0.067%. The sample was naive CD4+ T cells sorted from blood. Subset reported: CD45RA+ positively selected. The sequence was collected from a woman between 25 and 40 years old in good health. V is TRBV5-6 and J is TRBJ2-5; D gene uncertain. With the DNA end fitting TRBJ2-7 better, the J assignment may be wrong. The CDR3 sequence is CASSLYRLGLSYEQYF. CDR3 coding DNA: TGTGCCAGCAGCTTGTATAGATTAGGGCTCTCCTACGAGCAGTACTTC.